This TCR beta chain was profiled in a study of naive and memory T cell subsets. TCR cDNA received a 3' ligated oligonucleotide that carried a UMI. RNA was extracted from approximately 2.4 ml of whole blood of healthy adults. Unsorted total RNA, roughly 1 to 1,100 ng, was DNase treated before reverse transcription. As regards this clonotype: Its antigen is currently unknown.

The CDR3 length is 13 residues. The germline gives CDR1 SQVTM, CDR2 ANQGSEA. V shed 7 bases and J shed 0 bases, with 7 bases lying between them. Study-level findings and limits: The RNA method is potentially sensitive to activation and differentiation changes.

Ligated cDNA underwent four rounds of PCR with nested alpha and beta constant region primers and SP2. Reverse transcription of blood and skin TCR RNA was primed at alpha and beta constant regions. One entry per CDR3 protein, called by TCRdb with MiXCR from the 5' RACE reads. The table shows 220 or so distinct CDR3 sequences, with more than 95% occurring only once. The J gene is TRBJ1-6, the V gene TRBV29-1, with D hard to call. This sequence originates from a female donor in good health. This table probably holds off-target reads from a library built for another chain. CDR3 loop: CSALSSYNSPLHF. CDR3 bases: TGCAGCGCATTGAGCTCCTATAATTCACCCCTCCACTTT.